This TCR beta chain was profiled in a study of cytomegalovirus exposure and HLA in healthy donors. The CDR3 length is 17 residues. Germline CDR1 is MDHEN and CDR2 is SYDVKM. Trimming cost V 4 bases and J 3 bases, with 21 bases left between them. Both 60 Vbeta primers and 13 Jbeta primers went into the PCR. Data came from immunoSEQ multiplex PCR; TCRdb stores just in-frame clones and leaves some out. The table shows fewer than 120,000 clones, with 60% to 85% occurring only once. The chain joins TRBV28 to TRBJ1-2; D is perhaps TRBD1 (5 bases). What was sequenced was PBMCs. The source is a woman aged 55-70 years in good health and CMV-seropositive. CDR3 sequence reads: CASSSGGAGQLDYGYTF. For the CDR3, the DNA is TGTGCCAGCAGTTCCGGAGGGGCGGGGCAACTCGACTATGGCTACACCTTC.